Each of the 20 T cell receptor beta chains below was sequenced from the same sample in a study of T cell responses to AZD1222 COVID-19 vaccine. Generated by immunoSEQ multiplex PCR, the TCRdb table keeps only in-frame clones and is missing some. The data hold roughly 70,000 clones, with roughly 80% observed a single time. Sample: peripheral blood, taken 28 days after the second AZD1222 dose. These receptors came from an adult who received the AZD1222 COVID-19 vaccine.

The chain combines TRBV2 with TRBJ2-7, with a possible D match to TRBD2 (6 bases). Per germline, CDR1 SNHLY and CDR2 FYNNEI. The CDR3 runs to 16 residues. V was trimmed by 8 bases and J by 1 base, leaving 21 bases between them. In nucleotides, the CDR3 is TGTGCCAGCGTGTCTGGGTCAGGGAGGAGGTCCTACGAGCAGTACTTC. Translated, it gives CASVSGSGRRSYEQYF.

The CDR3 DNA follows: TGTGCCAGCAGCCAACAAGTCAGCACAGATACGCAGTATTTT. Encoded protein: CASSQQVSTDTQYF. The chain combines TRBV3-1 (or the pseudogene TRBV3-2) with TRBJ2-3; no reliable D call. The CDR3 runs to 14 residues. Trimming took 2 bases from V and 0 from J, leaving 6 bases between them. Germline loops: CDR1 LGHDT, CDR2 YNNKEL (reference sequence).

The J gene is TRBJ2-3, the V gene TRBV7-2; D unclear. Germline V gene data show CDR1 as SGHTA and CDR2 as FQGNSA. CDR3 length: 12 amino acids. V lost 5 bases and J 6 bases, leaving 9 bases between the germline ends. CDR3 DNA sequence: TGTGCCAGCAGCACACCTTGGGATACGCAGTATTTT. Its translation: CASSTPWDTQYF.

The J gene is TRBJ1-6, the V gene TRBV30; no definite D call. The V gene lost 2 bases and the J gene lost 7 bases, with 9 bases spanning the gap. This CDR3 is 13 amino acids long. Germline V gives CDR1 GTSNPN, CDR2 SVGIG (reference sequence). As DNA, the CDR3 is TGTGCCTGGAGTCCCGTAGTAAATTCACCCCTCCACTTT. Amino acid sequence: CAWSPVVNSPLHF.

V usage is TRBV19 and J usage is TRBJ1-2, with D possibly matching TRBD1 (5 bases). CDR1 is LNHDA and CDR2 is SQIVND in the germline V gene (reference sequence). The CDR3 sequence is 14 residues long. The V end lost 4 bases, the J end lost 2 bases, and 11 bases lay between the germline ends. The CDR3 DNA reads TGTGCCAGTAGTAGAACGGGACCGAACTATGGCTACACCTTC. This codes for CASSRTGPNYGYTF.

V usage is TRBV2 and J usage is TRBJ1-3; 9 nucleotides match TRBD1. Germline-derived CDR1 and CDR2 are SNHLY and FYNNEI. Trimming removed 8 bases from V and 4 bases from J; junction bases left unmatched: 3. This CDR3 region has 13 residues. The CDR3 DNA reads as TGTGCCAGCGTGGACAGGGGAGGAAACACCATATATTTT. Its translation is CASVDRGGNTIYF.

The V call is TRBV11-2, the J call TRBJ2-7, with D possibly matching TRBD1 (6 bases). There are 16 residues in the CDR3. Germline V gene data show CDR1 as SGHAT and CDR2 as FQNNGV. V was shortened by 5 bases and J by 4 bases, with 21 bases between the two germline ends. In DNA form, the CDR3 reads TGTGCCAGCAGCAGGACAGTGGTTGGGCCGGTGTACGAGCAGTACTTC. The encoded protein is CASSRTVVGPVYEQYF.

V and J are TRBV30 and TRBJ2-5; 7 nucleotides align to TRBD2. The V segment lost 4 bases and the J segment 7 bases; nucleotides outside the gene matches: 9. The CDR3 has 13 amino acids. CDR1 and CDR2 (germline): GTSNPN, SVGIG (reference sequence). In DNA form, the CDR3 reads TGTGCCTGGATCCCGGCGGGGGAAATGACCCAGTACTTC. Protein product: CAWIPAGEMTQYF.

The chain carries TRBV30 and TRBJ1-1, with 7 positions matching TRBD1. From germline, CDR1 is GTSNPN and CDR2 SVGIG (reference sequence). V trimming: 2 bases; J trimming: 4 bases; junction bases outside the gene matches: 7. CDR3 length: 14 amino acids. CDR3 bases: TGTGCCTGGAGTTTAGGGGGCGAAGGCACTGAAGCTTTCTTT. This codes for CAWSLGGEGTEAFF.

The chain links TRBV27 to TRBJ2-2; 8 bases map to TRBD1. The germline V gene has CDR1 MNHEY and CDR2 SMNVEV (reference sequence). Trimming cost V 0 bases and J 5 bases; bases outside gene matches: 11. The CDR3 is 18 amino acids. Here the CDR3 DNA reads TGTGCCAGCAGTTTATCGGTTGGGACAGGCATCCCGACCGGGGAGCTGTTTTTT. This sequence encodes CASSLSVGTGIPTGELFF.

J is TRBJ2-5 and V is TRBV7-2; 13 nucleotides match TRBD2. The CDR3 spans 15 residues. The germline V gene has CDR1 SGHTA and CDR2 FQGNSA. J lost 4 bases, V lost 2 bases, and 1 base had no gene match. In DNA form, the CDR3 reads TGTGCCAGCAGCTTAACTAGCGGGGGGGGAGAGACCCAGTACTTC. This translates into CASSLTSGGGETQYF.

The chain uses TRBV5-1 and TRBJ1-6; the match to TRBD1 covers 9 bases. The CDR3 has 16 amino acids. Trimming at V came to 2 bases and at J to 5 bases, leaving 5 bases not matched to a gene. CDR1 is SGHRS and CDR2 is YFSETQ in the germline V gene. The CDR3 DNA sequence: TGCGCCAGCAGCTTAAACAGGGGGCCCGATAATTCACCCCTCCACTTT. Its protein is CASSLNRGPDNSPLHF.

V and J are TRBV9 and TRBJ1-2; D may be TRBD1 (5 bases). Trimming cost V 4 bases and J 4 bases, with 11 bases left between them. The CDR3 totals 13 residues. CDR1 and CDR2 (germline): SGDLS, YYNGEE. CDR3 protein: CASSPQGPYGYTF. The CDR3 DNA follows: TGTGCCAGCAGCCCTCAGGGACCCTATGGCTACACCTTC.

This clone was counted a few times. The chain links TRBV4-1 to TRBJ1-2; D is possibly TRBD1 (5 bases). The V end was cut by 0 bases, the J end by 4 bases, with 15 bases between. CDR3 size: 16 residues. CDR1 is MGHRA, CDR2 YSYEKL, per germline. CDR3 nucleotides: TGCGCCAGCAGCCAAGATCCGCAGGGCGGTAGCTATGGCTACACCTTC. Translation gives CASSQDPQGGSYGYTF.

V gene TRBV15 combines with J gene TRBJ2-7; D possibly matches TRBD1 or TRBD2 (6 bases each). CDR3 length: 16 residues. CDR1 and CDR2 from the germline V gene are LNHNV and YYDKDF (reference sequence). Trimming stripped 0 bases from V and 4 bases from J, with 16 bases between. Written as DNA, the CDR3 is TGTGCCACCAGCAGAGATTCGAGGGGGGTCCTTTACGAGCAGTACTTC. Translating gives CATSRDSRGVLYEQYF.

This sequence joins TRBV11-3 and TRBJ1-1, with no clear D. The CDR3 length is 13 residues. The V end was cut by 0 bases, the J end by 1 base, with 3 bases between. Germline V gene data show CDR1 as SGHNT and CDR2 as YENEEA. The CDR3 DNA follows: TGTGCCAGCAGCTTAGAACAGAACACTGAAGCTTTCTTT. Protein product: CASSLEQNTEAFF.

This clone is medium-sized (0.01 to 0.1%). The genes are TRBV6-1 and TRBJ2-6; the D is unclear. The CDR3 is 14 amino acids. The V end lost 1 base, the J end lost 3 bases, and 4 bases lay between the germline ends. Germline V gene lookup returns CDR1 MNHNS and CDR2 SASEGT. The CDR3 spells CASSEGVGANVLTF. The CDR3 nucleotides are TGTGCCAGCAGTGAAGGGGTTGGGGCCAACGTCCTGACTTTC.

This chain connects TRBV27 to TRBJ1-1; perhaps TRBD1 as D (6 bases). Trimming pared 10 bases from V and 3 bases from J, leaving 18 bases between. CDR1 is MNHEY, CDR2 SMNVEV, per germline (reference sequence). The CDR3 contains 14 residues. CDR3 sequence: CANNAPDRYTEAFF. The CDR3 nucleotides are TGTGCCAACAACGCTCCAGACAGGTACACTGAAGCTTTCTTT.

This clone is termed medium-sized. The DNA for the CDR3 is TGTGCCAGTAGTACGGACAGGGTTGGGGAAAAACTGTTTTTT. This codes for CASSTDRVGEKLFF. The chain employs TRBV19 and TRBJ1-4, with 8 bases matching TRBD1. CDR1 and CDR2 (germline): LNHDA, SQIVND (reference sequence). The ends lost 4 bases at V and 8 bases at J; junction bases unmatched: 6. The CDR3 consists of 14 residues.

The CDR3 sequence: CASSELGSSSYEQYF. Here the CDR3 DNA reads TGTGCCAGCAGTGAACTTGGCTCTAGCTCCTACGAGCAGTACTTC. The genes are TRBV6-1 and TRBJ2-7; unclear D gene. Germline lookup yields CDR1 MNHNS and CDR2 SASEGT. The CDR3 contains 15 residues. V lost 2 bases, J lost 0 bases, and 11 bases lay in between.